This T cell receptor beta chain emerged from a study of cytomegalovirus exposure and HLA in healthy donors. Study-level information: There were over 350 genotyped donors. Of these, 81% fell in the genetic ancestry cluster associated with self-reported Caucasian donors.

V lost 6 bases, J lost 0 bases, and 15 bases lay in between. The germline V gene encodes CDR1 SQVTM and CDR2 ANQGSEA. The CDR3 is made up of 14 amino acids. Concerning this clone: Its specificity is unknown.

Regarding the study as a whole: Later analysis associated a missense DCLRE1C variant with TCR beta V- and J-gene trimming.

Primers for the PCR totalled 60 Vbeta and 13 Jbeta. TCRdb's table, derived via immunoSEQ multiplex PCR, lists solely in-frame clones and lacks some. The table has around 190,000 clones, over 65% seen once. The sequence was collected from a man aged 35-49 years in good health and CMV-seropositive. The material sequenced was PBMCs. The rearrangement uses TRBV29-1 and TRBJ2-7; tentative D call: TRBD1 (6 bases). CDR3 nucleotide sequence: TGCAGCGTCGGCGACAGGAACTTCTCCTACGAGCAGTACTTC. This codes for CSVGDRNFSYEQYF.